Sequencing of this T cell receptor beta chain was carried out in a study of blood T cell repertoires in COVID-19. Study context: Researchers got acute and convalescent COVID-19 samples from the United States, Italy and Spain. Nucleic acid was either cDNA or gDNA, and it came from T cells, B-cell-depleted T cells, or PBMCs.

Allocation to cohorts depended on clinical history reported by the participants. Clones were sequenced by immunoSEQ multiplex PCR, and TCRdb holds only the in-frame ones, with some missing. The repertoire holds 210,000 or so clones, with about 80% as singletons. V was pared by 5 bases and J by 4 bases, with 6 bases of the junction left unmatched. The CDR3 runs 14 residues. Germline V gives CDR1 WSHSY, CDR2 SAAADI. The chain carries TRBV10-2 and TRBJ1-2, with 8 bases fitting TRBD1. The source is a man aged 55 to 70 who had recovered from COVID-19. Input material: PBMCs or T cells enriched from blood (not recorded which). The CDR3 DNA sequence: TGCGCCAGCAGTTGGGACAGGCAATCCTATGGCTACACCTTC. It translates to CASSWDRQSYGYTF.